The T cell receptor beta chain described here comes from a study of T cells in women clearing cervical HPV infection. The wider study: HLA type stays a possible confounder, typing being limited.

Only in-frame clones appear in the TCRdb table, and some are missing; sequencing was by immunoSEQ multiplex PCR. The table lists about 36,000 clones. Each participant carried one incident cervical HPV16 infection only. Comments on this clone: Its specificity is unknown. The read terminates 3 residues ahead of where the CDR3 ends, so the germline J gene completes it. The sample carries other DNA sequences with the same CDR3.

Whole-study results and caveats: CIN3+ cases had significantly higher TCR richness than controls; evenness did not differ. It is unknown whether associations predate infection; no effector/memory or HPV-specific sorting.

V was clipped by 9 bases and J by 6 bases, with 18 bases between them. There are 13 residues in the CDR3. The V gene's germline CDR1 is SGHNT and CDR2 YENEEA. This TCR derives from a woman between 18 and 70 years old with a cervical HPV16 infection that either progressed to CIN3+ or cleared (not recorded which). The sequenced sample consisted of blood buffy coat. V is TRBV11-3 and J is TRBJ2-7, with a possible D match to TRBD1 (6 bases). CDR3 sequence: CASSPYLRGEQYF. The CDR3 bases that were read are TGTGCCAGTAGCCCATACCTCAGGGGCGAG.